Reported below is one T cell receptor beta chain. This clone was detected only once. This receptor's antigen is unknown. Base-call qualities are not available, and no considerably larger clone is one nucleotide away. These data are taken from a study of shared clonotypes between healthy human individuals (dated by TCRdb to the early 2020s). At the level of the whole study: The cohort comprised a couple of women and a few men aged 18 to 49 years. For each donor, CD4 naive and CD4 memory were each given three plates, CD8 naive was given two plates, and CD8 memory was given one plate. To estimate repertoire size and how much clonotypes are shared between individuals, the study performed deep sequencing of blood TCR repertoires from a few healthy adults. To increase sequencing depth and limit assay-specific biases, TCR repertoire library preparation and sequencing were carried out by different laboratories using diverse techniques. Per donor, leukapheresis produced somewhere between about 0.9 and 9 billion PBMCs.

The CDR3 runs 16 amino acids, cysteine and phenylalanine included. The entry retains the CDR3 DNA only, 48 bases that are in frame from base 1. Using the deep immunoSEQ assay, multiplex PCR amplified TCR CDR3 regions from genomic DNA. Extracted genomic DNA from each cell subset was distributed evenly across all wells of several immunoSEQ 96-well plates, and each plate was treated as a replicate. Each replicate PCR for sorted subsets received roughly 200 ng genomic DNA, equal to roughly 33,000 T cell genomes. Purified libraries were quantified with a Qubit 3.0 fluorometer, sized on a Bioanalyzer 2100, and re-quantified with the KAPA Library Quantification kit. Every immunoSEQ 96-well plate was sequenced on a dedicated single-read 150-cycle Illumina NextSeq 550 flow cell. On the study's bioinformatics: The immunoSEQ output contained only junctional sequences without quality scores, so filtering could not match that applied to full-length reads. To assign V/J genes and CDR3, sequences were annotated against IMGT germline references using PyIR, a Python wrapper for IgBLAST v1.9. Reads were removed for weak V/J assignments (E-value above 1e-6), missing CDR3, stop codons, out-of-frame junctions, or ambiguous translated residues. V3J clonotypes were defined as sequences sharing the same inferred V gene, J gene, and CDR3 amino acid sequence. Percentage overlap between repertoires was computed as shared unique clonotypes divided by the size of the smaller repertoire. Three approaches were used to assess repertoire richness: RTK rarefaction, the Chao1 estimator, and Recon v2.1 estimates of unobserved clonotypes. Generation probabilities for all TCRbeta clonotypes obtained by the gDNA method from a handful of donors were computed using OLGA. What TCRdb holds here is the immuneACCESS table cut down to in-frame rearrangements. Part of the clones is not present; checked against another copy, under half of the missing clones reflect an unresolved V gene, and the others are unexplained. V and J calls and clone size follow that table, whereas D and trimming were derived from the DNA. Across this sample there are some 2,100,000 clones, with about 94% seen only once. The ten largest clones take up 0.1% to 0.15% of the sample.

The donors were healthy, HIV-negative adults who had no recently reported acute infections or vaccinations. Every donor was a Caucasian adult residing in Nashville, Tennessee, USA. CD4+ T cells were enriched through magnetic negative selection, after which naive cells were positively selected on CD45RA and the remaining negative fraction served as the memory subset. After blood collection by leukapheresis, PBMCs were isolated using Ficoll-Histopaque density gradient centrifugation and then cryopreserved in the vapor phase of liquid nitrogen. Purity and quantity of every magnetically sorted T cell population were checked by analytical flow cytometry. Each sorted fraction had its genomic DNA isolated and then quantified by UV absorbance on a Nanodrop 2000c. Study-wide conclusions, independent of this receptor: Pairwise subsampling led to the expectation that sequencing depth would affect the degree of clonotype sharing among donors. Sampling was limited to blood, and TCR repertoires in tissue likely differ from TCR repertoires in blood. Because the study included a small number of donors, the genetic and exposure-history diversity represented was limited. Naive subsets generally had larger estimated clonotype richness than memory subsets. When several donors were compared, the shared fraction of clonotypes was 5% to 6.5% for naive CD4, 3% to 4% for naive CD8, 2% to 2.5% for memory CD4, and 0.4% for memory CD8. Compared with non-shared clonotypes, clonotypes shared by all four sorted-subset donors had higher generation probabilities. Even with the large sequencing depth, rarefaction of the sorted-subset datasets indicated that sequencing was incomplete.

The chain uses TRBV12-2 and TRBJ1-2. TRBV12-2 is labeled a pseudogene. The TCR was taken from a young man in good health. Specimen: naive CD4+ T cells sorted from blood. The cell subset or site label for this specimen denotes: CD45RA+ positively selected. The DNA sequence is TGTGCAAGTCGCCCCCCTCAGATGTCAGGAGGCTATGGCTACACCTTC. Translated, it reads CASRPPQMSGGYGYTF.